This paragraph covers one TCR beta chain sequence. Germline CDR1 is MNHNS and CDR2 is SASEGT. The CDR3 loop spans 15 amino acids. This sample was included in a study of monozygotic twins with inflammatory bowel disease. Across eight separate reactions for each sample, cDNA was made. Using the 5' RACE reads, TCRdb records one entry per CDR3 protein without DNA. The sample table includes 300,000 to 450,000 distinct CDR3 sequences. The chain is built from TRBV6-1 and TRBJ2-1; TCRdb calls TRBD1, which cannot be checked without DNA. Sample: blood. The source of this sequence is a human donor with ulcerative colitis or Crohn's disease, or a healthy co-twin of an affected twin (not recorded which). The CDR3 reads CASSEGSTGRNEQFF.